This TCR beta chain appears in the sequencing data of a study of blood T cell repertoires in COVID-19. Libraries were prepared by immunoSEQ multiplex PCR; TCRdb keeps only in-frame clonotypes and omits some of them. The data contain about 210,000 clones, under 90% of them singletons. V was clipped by 4 bases and J by 7 bases, with 15 bases between them. The germline V gene has CDR1 SGHTA and CDR2 FQGTGA. This CDR3 is built from 14 residues. The source material was peripheral blood. The TCR was taken from a woman aged 35 to 49 with active or convalescent COVID-19. V usage is TRBV7-3 and J usage is TRBJ2-3, with a weak D call TRBD2 (6 bases). As DNA, the CDR3 is TGTGCCAGCAGCTCCCCCGGGACTTCTTATACGCAGTATTTT. Amino acids: CASSSPGTSYTQYF.